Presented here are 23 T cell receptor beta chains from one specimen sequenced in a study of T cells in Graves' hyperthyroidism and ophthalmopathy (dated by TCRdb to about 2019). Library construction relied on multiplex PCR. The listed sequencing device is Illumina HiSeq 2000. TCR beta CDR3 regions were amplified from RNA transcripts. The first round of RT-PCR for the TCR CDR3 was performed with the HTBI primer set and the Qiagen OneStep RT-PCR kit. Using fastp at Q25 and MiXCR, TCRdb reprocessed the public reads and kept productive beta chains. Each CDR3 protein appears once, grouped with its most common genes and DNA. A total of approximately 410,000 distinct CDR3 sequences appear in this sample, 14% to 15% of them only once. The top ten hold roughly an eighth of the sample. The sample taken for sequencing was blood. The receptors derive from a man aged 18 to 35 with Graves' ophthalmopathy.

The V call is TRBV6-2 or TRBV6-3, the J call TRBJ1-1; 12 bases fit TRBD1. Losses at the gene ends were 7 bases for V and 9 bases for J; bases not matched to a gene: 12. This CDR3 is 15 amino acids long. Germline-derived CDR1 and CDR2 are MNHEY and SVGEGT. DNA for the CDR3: TGTGCCAGCATCGATCCGGGACAGGGGGCGGGAAAAGCTTTCTTT. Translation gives CASIDPGQGAGKAFF.

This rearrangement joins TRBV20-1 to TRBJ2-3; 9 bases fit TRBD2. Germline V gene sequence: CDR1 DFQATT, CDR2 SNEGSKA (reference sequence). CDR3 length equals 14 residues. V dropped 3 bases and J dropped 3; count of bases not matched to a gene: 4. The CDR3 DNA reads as TGCAGTGCTAGTAGCGGGAGTATTACAGATACGCAGTATTTT. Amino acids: CSASSGSITDTQYF.

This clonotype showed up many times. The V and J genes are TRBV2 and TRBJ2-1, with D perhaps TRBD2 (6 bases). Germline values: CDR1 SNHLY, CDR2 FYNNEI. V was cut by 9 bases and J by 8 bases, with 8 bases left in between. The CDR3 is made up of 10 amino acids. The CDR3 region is CARGGYEQFF. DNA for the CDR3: TGTGCCAGGGGAGGCTATGAGCAGTTCTTC.

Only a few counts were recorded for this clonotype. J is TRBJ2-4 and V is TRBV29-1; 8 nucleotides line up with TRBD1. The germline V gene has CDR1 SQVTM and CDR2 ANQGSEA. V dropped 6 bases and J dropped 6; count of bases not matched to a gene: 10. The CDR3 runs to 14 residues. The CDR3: CSVKPGGYGNIQYF. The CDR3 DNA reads TGCAGCGTGAAACCAGGGGGCTATGGAAACATTCAGTACTTC. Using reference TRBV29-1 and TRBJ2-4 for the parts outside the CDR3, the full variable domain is SAVISQKPSRDICQRGTSLTIQCQVDSQVTMMFWYRQQPGQSLTLIATANQGSEATYESGFVIDKFPISRPNLTFSTLTVSNMSPEDSSIYLCSVKPGGYGNIQYFGAGTRLSVL.

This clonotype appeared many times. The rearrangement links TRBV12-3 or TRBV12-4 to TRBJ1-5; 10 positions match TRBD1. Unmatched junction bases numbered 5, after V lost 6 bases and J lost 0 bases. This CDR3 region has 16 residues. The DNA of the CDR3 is TGTGCCAGCAGCTTGGACAGGGGGATTAGCAATCAGCCCCAGCATTTT. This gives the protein CASSLDRGISNQPQHF.

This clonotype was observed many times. As DNA, the CDR3 is TGTGCCACCAGTGAGCTTGTTTCTAGCGGGCATACGCAGTATTTT. It translates to CATSELVSSGHTQYF. The chain joins TRBV24-1 to TRBJ2-3; 8 bases are a match to TRBD2. CDR3 length equals 15 residues. The trim removed 4 bases at V and 7 bases at J, leaving 9 bases unmatched. The germline V gene encodes CDR1 KGHDR and CDR2 SFDVKD.

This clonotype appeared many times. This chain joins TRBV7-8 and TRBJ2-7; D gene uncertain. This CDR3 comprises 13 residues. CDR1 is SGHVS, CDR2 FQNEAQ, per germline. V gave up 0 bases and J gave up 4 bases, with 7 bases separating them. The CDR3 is CASSLAVGYEQYF. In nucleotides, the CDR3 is TGTGCCAGCAGCTTAGCAGTCGGGTACGAGCAGTACTTC.

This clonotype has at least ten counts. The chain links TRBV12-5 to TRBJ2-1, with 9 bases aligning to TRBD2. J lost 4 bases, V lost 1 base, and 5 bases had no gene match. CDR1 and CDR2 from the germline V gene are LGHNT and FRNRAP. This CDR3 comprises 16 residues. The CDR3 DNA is TGTGCTAGTGGTTTGGCCCGAGCGGGGGGATACAATGAGCAGTTCTTC. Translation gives CASGLARAGGYNEQFF. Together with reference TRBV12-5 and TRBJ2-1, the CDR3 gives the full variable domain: DARVTQTPRHKVTEMGQEVTMRCQPILGHNTVFWYRQTMMQGLELLAYFRNRAPLDDSGMPKDRFSAEMPDATLATLKIQPSEPRDSAVYFCASGLARAGGYNEQFFGPGTRLTVL.

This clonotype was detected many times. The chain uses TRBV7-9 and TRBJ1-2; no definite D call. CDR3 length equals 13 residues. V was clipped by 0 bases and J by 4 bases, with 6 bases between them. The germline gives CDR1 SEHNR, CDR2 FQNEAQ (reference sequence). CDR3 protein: CASSLAEPYGYTF. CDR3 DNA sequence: TGTGCCAGCAGCTTAGCTGAACCCTATGGCTACACCTTC.

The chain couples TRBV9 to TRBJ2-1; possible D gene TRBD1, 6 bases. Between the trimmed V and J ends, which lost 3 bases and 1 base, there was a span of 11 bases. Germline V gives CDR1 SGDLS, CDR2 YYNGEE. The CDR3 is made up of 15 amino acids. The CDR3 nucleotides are TGTGCCAGCAGCGAGAGGGACACATCCTACAATGAGCAGTTCTTC. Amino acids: CASSERDTSYNEQFF.

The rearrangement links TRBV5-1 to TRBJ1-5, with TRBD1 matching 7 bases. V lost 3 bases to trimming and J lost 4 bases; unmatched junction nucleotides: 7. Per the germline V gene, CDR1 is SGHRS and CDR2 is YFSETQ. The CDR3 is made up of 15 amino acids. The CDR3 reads CASSWTGLGNQPQHF. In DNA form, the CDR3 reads TGCGCCAGCAGCTGGACAGGCCTGGGGAATCAGCCCCAGCATTTT.

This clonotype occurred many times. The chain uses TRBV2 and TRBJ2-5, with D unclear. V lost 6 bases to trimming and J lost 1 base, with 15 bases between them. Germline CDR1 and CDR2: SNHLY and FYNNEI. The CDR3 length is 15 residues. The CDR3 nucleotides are TGTGCCAGCAGGGTACCCTCGGGTGGCCAAGAGACCCAGTACTTC. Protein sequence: CASRVPSGGQETQYF.

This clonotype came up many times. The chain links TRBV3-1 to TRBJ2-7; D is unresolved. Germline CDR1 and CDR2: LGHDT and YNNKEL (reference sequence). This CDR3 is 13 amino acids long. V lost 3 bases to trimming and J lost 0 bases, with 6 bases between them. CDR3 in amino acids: CASSHHNSYEQYF. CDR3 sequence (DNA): TGTGCCAGCAGCCATCACAACTCCTACGAGCAGTACTTC.

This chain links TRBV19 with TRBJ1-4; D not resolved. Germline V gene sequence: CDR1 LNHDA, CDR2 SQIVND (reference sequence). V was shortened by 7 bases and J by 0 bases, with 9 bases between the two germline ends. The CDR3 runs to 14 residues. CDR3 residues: CASKWGATNEKLFF. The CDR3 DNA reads TGTGCCAGTAAATGGGGAGCAACTAATGAAAAACTGTTTTTT.

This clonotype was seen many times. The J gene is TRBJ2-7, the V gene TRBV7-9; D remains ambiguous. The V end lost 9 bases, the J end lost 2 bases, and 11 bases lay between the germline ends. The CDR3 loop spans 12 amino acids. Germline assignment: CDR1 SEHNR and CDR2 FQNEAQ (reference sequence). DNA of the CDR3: TGTGCCAGGGACCGACATCCCTACGAGCAGTACTTC. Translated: CARDRHPYEQYF.

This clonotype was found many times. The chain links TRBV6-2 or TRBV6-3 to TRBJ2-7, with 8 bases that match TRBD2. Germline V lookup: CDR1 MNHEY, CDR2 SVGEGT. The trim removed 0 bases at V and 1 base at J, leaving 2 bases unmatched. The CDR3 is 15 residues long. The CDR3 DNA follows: TGTGCCAGCAGTTACTCGGCGGGGGGATCCTACGAGCAGTACTTC. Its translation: CASSYSAGGSYEQYF.

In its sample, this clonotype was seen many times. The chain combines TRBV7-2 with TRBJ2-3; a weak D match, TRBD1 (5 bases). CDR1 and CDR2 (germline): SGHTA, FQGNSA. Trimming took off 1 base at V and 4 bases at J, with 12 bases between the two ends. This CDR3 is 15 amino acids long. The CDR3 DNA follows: TGTGCCAGCAGCTTAGGTATCAGGGCCCCAGATACGCAGTATTTT. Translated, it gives CASSLGIRAPDTQYF.

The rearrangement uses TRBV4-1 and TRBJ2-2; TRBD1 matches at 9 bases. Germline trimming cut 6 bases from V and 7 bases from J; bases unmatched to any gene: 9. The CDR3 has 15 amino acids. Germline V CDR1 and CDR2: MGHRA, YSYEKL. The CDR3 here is CASRGGTGLFGELFF. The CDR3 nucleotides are TGCGCCAGCAGGGGCGGGACAGGGCTTTTCGGGGAGCTGTTTTTT.

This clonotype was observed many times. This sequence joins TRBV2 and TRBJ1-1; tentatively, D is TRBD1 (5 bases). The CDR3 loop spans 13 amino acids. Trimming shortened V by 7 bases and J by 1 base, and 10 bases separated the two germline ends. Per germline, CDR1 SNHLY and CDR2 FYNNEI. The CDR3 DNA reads TGTGCCAGCACCGAAGACAGGAACACTGAAGCTTTCTTT. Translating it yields CASTEDRNTEAFF.

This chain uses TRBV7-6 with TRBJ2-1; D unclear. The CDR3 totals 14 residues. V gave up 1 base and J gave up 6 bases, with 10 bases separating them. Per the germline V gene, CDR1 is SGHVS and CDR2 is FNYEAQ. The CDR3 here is CASSLDPVGNEQFF. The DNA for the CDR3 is TGTGCCAGCAGCTTAGATCCAGTTGGCAATGAGCAGTTCTTC.

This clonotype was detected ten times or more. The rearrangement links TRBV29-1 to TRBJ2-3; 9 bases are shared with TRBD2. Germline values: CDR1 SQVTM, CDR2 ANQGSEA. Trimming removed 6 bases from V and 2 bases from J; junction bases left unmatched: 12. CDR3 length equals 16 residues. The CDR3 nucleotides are TGCAGCGTCCCCCAGCTGGTAGCGGGAGACACAGATACGCAGTATTTT. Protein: CSVPQLVAGDTDTQYF.

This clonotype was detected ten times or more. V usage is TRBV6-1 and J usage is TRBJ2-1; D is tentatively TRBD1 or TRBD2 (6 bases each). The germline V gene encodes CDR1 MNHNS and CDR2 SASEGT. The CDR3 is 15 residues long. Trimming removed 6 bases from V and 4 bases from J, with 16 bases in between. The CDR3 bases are TGTGCCAGCAGCGAGGGGGGTCGCATATACAATGAGCAGTTCTTC. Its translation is CASSEGGRIYNEQFF.

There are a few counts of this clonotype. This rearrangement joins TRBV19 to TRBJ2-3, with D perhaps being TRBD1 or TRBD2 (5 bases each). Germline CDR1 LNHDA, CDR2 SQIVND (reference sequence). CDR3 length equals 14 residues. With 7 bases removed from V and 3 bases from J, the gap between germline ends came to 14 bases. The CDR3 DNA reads TGTGCCAGTAAACCCGGGAAGGGGACAGATACGCAGTATTTT. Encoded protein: CASKPGKGTDTQYF.